One and the same sample provided the 16 T cell receptor beta chains below, sequenced in a study of regulatory T cells in long-lasting Graves disease. Arm-PCR of CDR3 regions and iRepertoire HTBI primers were the basis on which TCR beta libraries were built. TCRdb fed the multiplex PCR reads into MiXCR, producing one record per CDR3 protein. The sample lists hundreds of thousands of distinct CDR3 sequences; approximately 15% were seen once. Time point reported: newly diagnosed GD, antithyroid drugs for less than 3 months. Construction of the TCR library relied on RNA isolated from PBMCs. This sample also belongs to another study, concerning T cells in Graves' hyperthyroidism and ophthalmopathy.

Sample: peripheral blood mononuclear cells (PBMCs), taken at new diagnosis, from a patient treated with antithyroid drugs. These receptors came from a woman between 25 and 40 years old with Graves disease.

This clonotype was counted at least ten times. In nucleotides, the CDR3 is TGTGCCAGCAGCTTTTTCGGCCGGGAGCCCCAAGAGACCCAGTACTTC. Its translation is CASSFFGREPQETQYF. The rearrangement joins TRBV7-9 to TRBJ2-5; D perhaps matches TRBD2 (6 bases). The CDR3 has 16 amino acids. The V end lost 3 bases, the J end lost 1 base, and 15 bases lay between the germline ends. Looked up from germline, CDR1 is SEHNR and CDR2 is FQNEAQ (reference sequence).

The J gene is TRBJ2-7, the V gene TRBV6-2 or TRBV6-3; TRBD1 aligns across 8 bases. The junction had 11 bases not matched to a gene; V was cut back by 6 bases and J by 7 bases. Germline V lookup: CDR1 MNHEY, CDR2 SVGEGT. The CDR3 extends over 14 amino acids. The CDR3 nucleotides read TGTGCCAGCAGGCCGACAGGGGCCTCTAGGGAGCAGTACTTC. As protein: CASRPTGASREQYF.

This clonotype was detected a few times. V usage is TRBV13 and J usage is TRBJ1-2, with a possible D match to TRBD1 (5 bases). From germline, CDR1 is PRHDT and CDR2 FYEKMQ (reference sequence). The V and J ends lost 2 bases and 6 bases respectively, with 10 bases between them. The CDR3 has 13 amino acids. CDR3 bases: TGTGCCAGCAGCTTAAGGGGCGGCCATGGCTACACCTTC. This translates into CASSLRGGHGYTF. Based on the CDR3 plus reference TRBV13 and TRBJ1-2, the full variable domain is AAGVIQSPRHLIKEKRETATLKCYPIPRHDTVYWYQQGPGQDPQFLISFYEKMQSDKGSIPDRFSAQQFSDYHSELNMSSLELGDSALYFCASSLRGGHGYTFGSGTRLTVV.

This clonotype was recorded at least ten times. V gene TRBV28 combines with J gene TRBJ2-2; 7 bases agree with TRBD2. This CDR3 spans 15 amino acids. V shed 5 bases and J 5 bases; nucleotides not matched to a gene: 8. Germline values: CDR1 MDHEN, CDR2 SYDVKM. Here the CDR3 reads CASSRGLVGTGELFF. CDR3 nucleotides: TGTGCCAGCAGTCGAGGACTAGTAGGTACCGGGGAGCTGTTTTTT.

This clonotype was seen a few times. The V gene is TRBV20-1, the J gene TRBJ1-2; a possible D gene is TRBD1 (5 bases). Germline V CDR1 and CDR2: DFQATT, SNEGSKA (reference sequence). Trimming left V 3 bases short and J 4 bases short, with 21 bases between. There are 16 residues in the CDR3. This CDR3 reads CSASWGSGPPLYGYTF. The CDR3 DNA reads as TGCAGTGCTAGTTGGGGTTCGGGACCGCCTCTCTATGGCTACACCTTC.

This clonotype came up many times. V is TRBV29-1 and J is TRBJ1-4, with TRBD1 matching over 9 bases. V lost 2 bases, J lost 4 bases, and 2 bases stayed unmatched. Germline CDR1 SQVTM, CDR2 ANQGSEA. The CDR3 contains 14 residues. The CDR3 spells CSVELGQGNEKLFF. The CDR3 coding sequence is TGCAGCGTTGAACTGGGACAGGGTAATGAAAAACTGTTTTTT.

This clonotype has ten or more counts. The V call is TRBV2, the J call TRBJ2-5; TRBD2 matches at 7 bases. V gave up 8 bases and J gave up 4 bases; unmatched junction bases: 16. The CDR3 is made up of 16 amino acids. The germline V gene has CDR1 SNHLY and CDR2 FYNNEI. Written as DNA, the CDR3 is TGTGCCAGCGGCCTCTTGTGGGAGGGCGGAGGAGAGACCCAGTACTTC. Translated: CASGLLWEGGGETQYF.

This chain uses TRBV28 with TRBJ2-7, with 7 bases fitting TRBD2. The CDR3 is 13 residues long. The V segment lost 6 bases and the J segment 11 bases; nucleotides outside the gene matches: 13. The germline V gene has CDR1 MDHEN and CDR2 SYDVKM. CDR3 nucleotides: TGTGCCAGCAGGGGGAAAAAAAGACTAGCTGAGTACTTC. Amino acids: CASRGKKRLAEYF.

This clonotype showed up just a few times. Being one base from a much bigger clone, this may be a read error. Since the CDR3 does not end with the conserved phenylalanine or tryptophan, this likely comes from a read error. V is TRBV2 and J is TRBJ2-7; D not resolved. The CDR3 length is 12 residues. Germline values: CDR1 SNHLY, CDR2 FYNNEI. Trimming took 4 bases from V and 6 from J, leaving 10 bases between them. CDR3 nucleotide sequence: TGTGCCAGCAGTGTGGTAGTACGCGAGCAGTACCTC. Translating gives CASSVVVREQYL.

This clonotype has more than one count but fewer than ten. CDR3 coding DNA: TGTGCCAGCTCAGTGAGGGGGCTCGTCTATGGCTACACCTTC. This gives the protein CASSVRGLVYGYTF. This chain uses TRBV18 with TRBJ1-2; 7 bases fit TRBD1. CDR1 and CDR2 from the germline V gene are KGHSH and LQKENI. The CDR3 has 14 residues. V was clipped by 5 bases and J by 4 bases; unmatched bases: 7.

This clonotype came up many times. The V call is TRBV7-3, the J call TRBJ2-1, with TRBD2 matching 14 bases. The CDR3 runs 16 residues. The trim removed 4 bases at V and 7 bases at J, leaving 6 bases unmatched. CDR1 SGHTA and CDR2 FQGTGA come from the germline V gene. The CDR3 DNA follows: TGTGCCAGCAGCTCCAGACTAGCGGGAGGGCCTAATGAGCAGTTCTTC. Encoded protein: CASSSRLAGGPNEQFF.

This clonotype was counted many times. This rearrangement joins TRBV27 to TRBJ1-5, with D possibly matching TRBD1 (5 bases). Trimming shortened V by 5 bases and J by 1 base, and 9 bases separated the two germline ends. The length of the CDR3 is 14 residues. Germline V lookup: CDR1 MNHEY, CDR2 SMNVEV (reference sequence). CDR3 in DNA: TGTGCCAGCAGTGTCCGGGACAGCAATCAGCCCCAGCATTTT. Protein product: CASSVRDSNQPQHF.

The rearrangement uses TRBV24-1 and TRBJ2-2; perhaps TRBD1 as D (5 bases). Germline V gene data show CDR1 as KGHDR and CDR2 as SFDVKD. The V and J ends lost 3 bases and 4 bases respectively, with 8 bases between them. The CDR3 is 14 amino acids. In DNA, the CDR3 is TGTGCCACCAGTGATCTGGGGCTCACCGGGGAGCTGTTTTTT. Its protein is CATSDLGLTGELFF.

About this clonotype: Since a much larger clone is just one base distant, this may be a read error. V usage is TRBV20-1 and J usage is TRBJ1-5; maybe TRBD1 (6 bases). The CDR3 spans 14 residues. V gave up 2 bases and J gave up 7 bases, with 15 bases separating them. CDR1 and CDR2 from the germline V gene are DFQATT and SNEGSKA (reference sequence). The CDR3 reads CSARRGGAGQPQHF. Here the CDR3 DNA reads TGCAGTGCTAGAAGGGGGGGGGCAGGGCAGCCCCAGCATTTT.

A few counts support this clonotype. V is TRBV9 and J is TRBJ1-3; TRBD1 might be the D (5 bases). CDR1 SGDLS and CDR2 YYNGEE come from the germline V gene. The CDR3 extends over 15 amino acids. V was shortened by 0 bases and J by 2 bases, with 9 bases between the two germline ends. In DNA, the CDR3 is TGTGCCAGCAGCGTAGCTAGGGGCCCTGGAAACACCATATATTTT. Translating it yields CASSVARGPGNTIYF.

This clonotype showed up many times. V usage is TRBV2 and J usage is TRBJ1-2; D unclear. The germline gives CDR1 SNHLY, CDR2 FYNNEI. The germline V and J ends were trimmed by 5 bases and 1 base, with 8 bases remaining between them. This CDR3 contains 13 residues. The CDR3 DNA follows: TGTGCCAGCAGTTTCGAGATTAACTATGGCTACACCTTC. Amino acids: CASSFEINYGYTF.